This TCR beta chain was sequenced for a study of post-analysis software for immune sequencing data. Notes on the study in general: Patients used roughly five TRBV segments, including TRBV5-6, TRBV5-1 and TRBV20-1, more often than controls.

cDNA libraries of TCR beta carried unique molecular identifiers. TCRdb fed the PCR reads into MiXCR, producing one record per CDR3 protein. Of roughly 800,000 distinct CDR3 sequences detected, around 50% appear once; the ten largest clones hold roughly 4.4%. Details on this clonotype: Its antigen is not known.

In germline, CDR1 is SGHRS, CDR2 YFSETQ. V dropped 4 bases and J dropped 6; count of bases not matched to a gene: 7. CDR3 size: 13 residues. The rearrangement links TRBV5-1 to TRBJ2-7, with 7 nucleotides matching TRBD1. The receptor was isolated from a girl under 18 with multiple sclerosis. Sequencing used blood. CDR3 nucleotides: TGCGCCAGCAGCCTGGGACAGACGCCCGAGCAGTACTTC. Protein product: CASSLGQTPEQYF.